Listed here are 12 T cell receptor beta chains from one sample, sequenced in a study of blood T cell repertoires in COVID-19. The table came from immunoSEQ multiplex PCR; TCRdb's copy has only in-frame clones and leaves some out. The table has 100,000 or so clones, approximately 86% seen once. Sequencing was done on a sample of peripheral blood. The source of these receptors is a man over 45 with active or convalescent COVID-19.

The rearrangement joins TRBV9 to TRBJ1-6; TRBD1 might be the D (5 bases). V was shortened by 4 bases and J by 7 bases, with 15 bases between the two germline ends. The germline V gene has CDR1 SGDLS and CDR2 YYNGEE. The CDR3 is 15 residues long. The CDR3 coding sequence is TGTGCCAGCAGCAAACGACAGCTACAAAATTCACCCCTCCACTTT. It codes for CASSKRQLQNSPLHF.

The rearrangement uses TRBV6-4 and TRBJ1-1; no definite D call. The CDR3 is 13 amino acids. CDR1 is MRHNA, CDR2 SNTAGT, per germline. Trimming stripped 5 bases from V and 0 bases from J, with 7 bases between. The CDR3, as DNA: TGTGCCAGCAGTATGTCGGTGAACACTGAAGCTTTCTTT. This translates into CASSMSVNTEAFF.

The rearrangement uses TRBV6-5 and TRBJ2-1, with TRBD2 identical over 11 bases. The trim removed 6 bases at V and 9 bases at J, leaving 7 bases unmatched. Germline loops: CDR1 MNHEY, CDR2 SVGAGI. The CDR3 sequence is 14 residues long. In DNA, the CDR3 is TGTGCCAGCAGATTAGCGGGAGGGCCCATTGAGCAGTTCTTC. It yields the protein CASRLAGGPIEQFF.

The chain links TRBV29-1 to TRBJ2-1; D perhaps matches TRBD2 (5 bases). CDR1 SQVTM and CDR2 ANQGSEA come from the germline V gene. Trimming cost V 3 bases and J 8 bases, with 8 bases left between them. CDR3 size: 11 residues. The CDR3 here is CSVETLDEQFF. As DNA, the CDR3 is TGCAGCGTTGAGACACTAGATGAGCAGTTCTTC.

The CDR3 reads CASSQAGTANEKLFF. CDR3 sequence (DNA): TGTGCCAGCAGCCAAGCCGGGACAGCTAATGAAAAACTGTTTTTT. The chain uses TRBV3-1 (or the pseudogene TRBV3-2) and TRBJ1-4; 7 nucleotides line up with TRBD1. The germline V gene encodes CDR1 LGHDT and CDR2 YNNKEL (reference sequence). J gave up 3 bases and V 1 base, and 2 bases lay outside the gene matches. The CDR3 length is 15 residues.

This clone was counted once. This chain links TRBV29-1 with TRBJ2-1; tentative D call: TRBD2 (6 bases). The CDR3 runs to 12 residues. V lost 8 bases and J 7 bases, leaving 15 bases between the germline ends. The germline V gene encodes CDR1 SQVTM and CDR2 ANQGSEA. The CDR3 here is CSSEAGSNEQFF. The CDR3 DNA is TGCAGCTCCGAAGCGGGCTCAAATGAGCAGTTCTTC.

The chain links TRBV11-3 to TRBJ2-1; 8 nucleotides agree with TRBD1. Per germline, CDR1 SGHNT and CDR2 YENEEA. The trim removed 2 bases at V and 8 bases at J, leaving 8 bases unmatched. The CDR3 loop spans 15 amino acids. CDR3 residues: CASSLSRTGYDEQFF. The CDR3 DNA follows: TGTGCCAGCAGCTTAAGCAGGACAGGGTACGATGAGCAGTTCTTC.

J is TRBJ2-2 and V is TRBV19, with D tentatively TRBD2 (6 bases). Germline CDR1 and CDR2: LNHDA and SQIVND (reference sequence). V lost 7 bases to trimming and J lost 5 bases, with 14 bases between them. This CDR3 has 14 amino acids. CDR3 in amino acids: CASMGLADTGELFF. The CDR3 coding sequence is TGTGCCAGTATGGGATTAGCGGATACCGGGGAGCTGTTTTTT. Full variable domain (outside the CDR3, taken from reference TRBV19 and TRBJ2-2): DGGITQSPKYLFRKEGQNVTLSCEQNLNHDAMYWYRQDPGQGLRLIYYSQIVNDFQKGDIAEGYSVSREKKESFPLTVTSAQKNPTAFYLCASMGLADTGELFFGEGSRLTVL.

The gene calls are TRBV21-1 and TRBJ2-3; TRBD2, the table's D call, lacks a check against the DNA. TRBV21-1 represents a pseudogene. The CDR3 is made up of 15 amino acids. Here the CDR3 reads CASYQSGSNTDTQYF. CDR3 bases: TGTGCCAGTTATCAGAGCGGGAGTAACACAGATACGCAGTATTTT.

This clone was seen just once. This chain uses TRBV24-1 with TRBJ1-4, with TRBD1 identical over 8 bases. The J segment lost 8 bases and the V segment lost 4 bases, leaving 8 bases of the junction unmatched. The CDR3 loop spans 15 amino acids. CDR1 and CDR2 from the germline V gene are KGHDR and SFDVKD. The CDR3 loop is CATSDPTGDGEKLFF. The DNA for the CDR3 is TGTGCCACCAGTGACCCGACAGGGGACGGCGAAAAACTGTTTTTT.

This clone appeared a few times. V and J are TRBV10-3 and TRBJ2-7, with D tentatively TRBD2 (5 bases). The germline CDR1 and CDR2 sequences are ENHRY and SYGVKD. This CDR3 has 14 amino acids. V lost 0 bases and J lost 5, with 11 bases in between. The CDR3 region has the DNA TGTGCCATCAGTGAGTCGGTGCGGGCCAACGAGCAGTACTTC. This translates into CAISESVRANEQYF.

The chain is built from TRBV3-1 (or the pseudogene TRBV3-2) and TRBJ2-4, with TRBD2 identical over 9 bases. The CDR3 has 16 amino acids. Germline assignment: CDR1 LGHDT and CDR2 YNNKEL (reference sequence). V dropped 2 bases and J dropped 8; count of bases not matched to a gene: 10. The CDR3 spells CASSQSPLAGGDIQYF. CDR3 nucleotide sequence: TGTGCCAGCAGCCAATCCCCACTAGCGGGTGGTGACATTCAGTACTTC.